The T cell receptor beta chain described here comes from a study of T and B cells in COVID-19 patients. Study details: Blood was sampled from COVID-19 patients who were either actively infected or recovered. Of 20 active-infection patients, more than nine were critically ill with mechanical ventilation or extracorporeal membrane oxygenation.

Each TRB amplification used roughly 240-550 ng of genomic DNA from blood. BIOMED2 TRB-A/B primer pools were used in multiplex TRB PCR. Each CDR3 protein gets one entry after TCRdb re-called the multiplex PCR reads with MiXCR. The sample records 6,400 or so distinct CDR3 sequences, roughly 30% being singletons. The CDR3 extends over 15 amino acids. V was clipped by 7 bases and J by 2 bases, with 15 bases between them. Material: blood. This chain joins TRBV12-3 or TRBV12-4 and TRBJ1-3, with a possible D match to TRBD1 (5 bases). The clonotype was recovered from a human donor with active COVID-19. The CDR3 sequence: CASTLGAGTGNTIYF. In DNA form, the CDR3 reads TGTGCCAGCACCCTTGGAGCAGGGACTGGAAACACCATATATTTT.